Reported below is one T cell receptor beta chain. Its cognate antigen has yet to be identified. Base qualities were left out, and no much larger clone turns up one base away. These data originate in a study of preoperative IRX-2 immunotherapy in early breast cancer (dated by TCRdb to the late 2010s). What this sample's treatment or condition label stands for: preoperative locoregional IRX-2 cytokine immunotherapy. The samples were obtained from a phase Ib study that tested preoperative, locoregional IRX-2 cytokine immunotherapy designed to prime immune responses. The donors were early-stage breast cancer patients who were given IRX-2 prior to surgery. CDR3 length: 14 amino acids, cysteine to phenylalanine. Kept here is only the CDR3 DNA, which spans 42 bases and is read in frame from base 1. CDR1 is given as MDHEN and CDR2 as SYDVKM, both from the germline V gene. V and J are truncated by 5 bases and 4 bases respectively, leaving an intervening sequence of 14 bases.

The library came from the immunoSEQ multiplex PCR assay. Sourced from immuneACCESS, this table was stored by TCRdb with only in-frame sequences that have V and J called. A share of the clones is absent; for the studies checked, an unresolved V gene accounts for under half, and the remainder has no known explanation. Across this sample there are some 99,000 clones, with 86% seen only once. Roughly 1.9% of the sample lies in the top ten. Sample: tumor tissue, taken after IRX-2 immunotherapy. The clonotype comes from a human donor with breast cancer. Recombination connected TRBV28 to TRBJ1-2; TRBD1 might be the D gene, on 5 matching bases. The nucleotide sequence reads TGTGCCAGCAGTCCTAGGCGGGGACCCTATGGCTACACCTTC. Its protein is CASSPRRGPYGYTF.